A single sample is the source of the 21 T cell receptor beta chains below, sequenced in a study of identical twins (dated by TCRdb to the mid-2010s). Receptors were amplified or captured by 5' RACE. The instrument was an Illumina HiSeq 2000. TCRdb redid the processing of the public reads, applying fastp at Q25 and MiXCR, and retained in-frame beta chains. Duplicate CDR3 protein sequences are folded into a single record with the most common DNA and genes. The sample has fewer than 350,000 distinct CDR3 sequences on record, roughly 8.6% of them singletons. Over 2% of the sample belongs to the ten largest clones. The data were also submitted as part of a second study, on yellow fever vaccine responses in identical twins.

Specimen: memory (CD45RO+) T cells sorted from blood. What this sample's cell subset or site label stands for: CD45RO+ enriched T cells. All receptors come from a woman aged 18-29 years in good health.

The V gene is TRBV5-1, the J gene TRBJ1-2, with 9 bases fitting TRBD1. The CDR3 runs 15 residues. The J segment lost 5 bases and the V segment lost 4 bases, leaving 9 bases of the junction unmatched. Germline CDR1 reads SGHRS; CDR2 reads YFSETQ. This CDR3 reads CASSVSGTGMYGYTF. The CDR3 DNA reads as TGCGCCAGCAGCGTTTCCGGGACAGGGATGTATGGCTACACCTTC.

This clonotype occurred a few times. This rearrangement joins TRBV28 to TRBJ2-2; 8 bases fit TRBD1. The germline gives CDR1 MDHEN, CDR2 SYDVKM. V gave up 7 bases and J gave up 1 base; unmatched junction bases: 8. The CDR3 is 16 residues long. Written as DNA, the CDR3 is TGTGCCAGCACCTTCCGGACAGGGCTGAACACCGGGGAGCTGTTTTTT. Protein: CASTFRTGLNTGELFF.

V usage is TRBV28 and J usage is TRBJ1-2; the D gene is possibly TRBD1 (5 bases). Germline CDR1 MDHEN, CDR2 SYDVKM. The CDR3 spans 14 residues. With 3 bases removed from V and 3 bases from J, the gap between germline ends came to 11 bases. For the CDR3, the DNA is TGTGCCAGCAGTTTCGTGAGGGGTTACTATGGCTACACCTTC. This translates into CASSFVRGYYGYTF.

This clonotype has at least ten counts. This chain joins TRBV28 and TRBJ1-5; possibly TRBD1 for D (5 bases). The CDR3 extends over 16 amino acids. With 6 bases removed from V and 4 bases from J, the gap between germline ends came to 19 bases. The germline CDR1 and CDR2 sequences are MDHEN and SYDVKM. CDR3 sequence (DNA): TGTGCCAGCAGCCCGGGGGGAAGTGTAGGGAATCAGCCCCAGCATTTT. Its translation is CASSPGGSVGNQPQHF.

This clonotype was detected many times. This chain links TRBV4-1 with TRBJ1-1; TRBD1 is a possible D gene (5 bases). The ends were cut back, 4 bases at V and 2 bases at J, with 11 bases in the middle. From germline, CDR1 is MGHRA and CDR2 YSYEKL. The CDR3 contains 14 residues. As DNA, the CDR3 is TGCGCCAGCAGCCGGGGGGAGAGAAACACTGAAGCTTTCTTT. Protein sequence: CASSRGERNTEAFF.

The chain combines TRBV4-2 with TRBJ1-3, with D perhaps matching TRBD1 (5 bases). From germline, CDR1 is LGHNA and CDR2 YNFKEQ. There are 18 residues in the CDR3. V dropped 1 base and J dropped 0 bases, with 16 bases sitting between them. CDR3 protein: CASSQVRGGLLSGNTIYF. CDR3 bases: TGTGCCAGCAGCCAAGTTAGGGGAGGGCTCCTCTCTGGAAACACCATATATTTT.

This clonotype came up many times. The CDR3 is CASKGGGNSYGYTF. The CDR3 nucleotides read TGTGCCAGCAAGGGTGGCGGCAACAGCTATGGCTACACCTTC. The chain carries TRBV28 and TRBJ1-2; D is unclear. V was pared by 7 bases and J by 4 bases, with 16 bases between. The germline gives CDR1 MDHEN, CDR2 SYDVKM. This CDR3 spans 14 amino acids.

This clonotype was seen at least ten times. The chain employs TRBV27 and TRBJ1-1, with unresolved D. The CDR3 spans 10 residues. The V end lost 8 bases, the J end lost 3 bases, and 4 bases lay between the germline ends. Looked up from germline, CDR1 is MNHEY and CDR2 is SMNVEV (reference sequence). In DNA form, the CDR3 reads TGTGCCAGCGGACACACTGAAGCTTTCTTT. Translation gives CASGHTEAFF.

This clonotype appeared many times. V and J are TRBV10-3 and TRBJ1-1, with D possibly being TRBD1 (5 bases). CDR1 is ENHRY and CDR2 is SYGVKD in the germline V gene. V lost 6 bases, J lost 0 bases, and 8 bases lay in between. The CDR3 has 13 residues. CDR3 bases: TGTGCCATCAGGCGGGGCATGAACACTGAAGCTTTCTTT. As protein: CAIRRGMNTEAFF.

The chain carries TRBV18 and TRBJ1-1; D may be TRBD1 (5 bases). Germline V gives CDR1 KGHSH, CDR2 LQKENI. The V gene lost 3 bases and the J gene lost 11 bases, with 13 bases spanning the gap. CDR3 length: 12 amino acids. The DNA of the CDR3 is TGTGCCAGCTCACCGCCCCAGGGTCGGGCTTTCTTT. Its translation is CASSPPQGRAFF.

This clonotype was recorded a few times. The chain links TRBV6-5 to TRBJ1-5, with TRBD1 as a possible D gene (6 bases). The CDR3 has 13 residues. V was clipped by 4 bases and J by 6 bases, with 10 bases between them. Germline lookup yields CDR1 MNHEY and CDR2 SVGAGI. The CDR3 bases are TGTGCCAGCAGTTCGGCCAGGGGTCAGCCCCAGCATTTT. As protein: CASSSARGQPQHF.

This clonotype was seen a handful of times. The junction shows a germline mismatch at one end, possibly a read error. The chain joins TRBV27 to TRBJ2-7, with D tentatively TRBD2 (6 bases). Germline V gene data show CDR1 as MNHEY and CDR2 as SMNVEV (reference sequence). This CDR3 is 16 amino acids long. The CDR3 spells CASSISGTSSYYEQYF. Written as DNA, the CDR3 is TGTGCCAGCAGTATATCCGGCACTAGCAGTTACTACGAGCAGTACTTC.

CDR3 amino acids: CASSLDRRKASGGSSYEQYV. In DNA, the CDR3 is TGTGCCAGCAGCTTAGATCGGAGGAAGGCTAGCGGGGGAAGCTCCTACGAGCAGTACGTC. This sequence joins TRBV11-2 and TRBJ2-7, with TRBD2 matching over 10 bases. There are 20 residues in the CDR3. After removal of 0 bases from V and 0 bases from J, the junction contained 14 bases not matched to a gene. Germline-derived CDR1 and CDR2 are SGHAT and FQNNGV.

This chain uses TRBV9 with TRBJ2-2; the D gene is possibly TRBD2 (7 bases). The CDR3 runs 15 residues. Germline-derived CDR1 and CDR2 are SGDLS and YYNGEE. Trimming stripped 6 bases from V and 7 bases from J, with 19 bases between. DNA for the CDR3: TGTGCCAGCAATTGGGGGGGGCCATCGGGCGGGGAGCTGTTTTTT. Its translation is CASNWGGPSGGELFF.

The chain uses TRBV28 and TRBJ2-7; TRBD2 agrees at 8 bases. CDR1 is MDHEN and CDR2 is SYDVKM in the germline V gene. V lost 5 bases and J lost 0; bases outside the gene matches: 9. This CDR3 is 16 amino acids long. Here the CDR3 reads CASSGPVAGSSYEQYV. The CDR3 nucleotides are TGTGCCAGCAGTGGACCAGTAGCGGGGAGCTCCTACGAGCAGTACGTC.

The genes are TRBV7-2 and TRBJ1-3; possibly TRBD1 for D (5 bases). Germline V gene lookup returns CDR1 SGHTA and CDR2 FQGNSA. The CDR3 is made up of 16 amino acids. With 5 bases removed from V and 3 bases from J, the gap between germline ends came to 17 bases. The CDR3 bases are TGTGCCAGCAGCCAGAGTTGGTGGGGACTTGGAAACACCATATATTTT. Its protein is CASSQSWWGLGNTIYF.

Notes on this clonotype: A read error may explain this, as a much larger clone is one base away. V usage is TRBV5-4 and J usage is TRBJ2-1, with D perhaps matching TRBD2 (6 bases). The V gene lost 7 bases and the J gene lost 7 bases, with 15 bases spanning the gap. The CDR3 has 13 residues. The germline V gene encodes CDR1 SGHNT and CDR2 YYREEE (reference sequence). CDR3 sequence: CASGLGGSNEQFF. In nucleotides, the CDR3 is TGTGCCAGCGGCCTGGGGGGATCTAATGAGCAGTTCTTC.

This clonotype was seen many times. The rearrangement joins TRBV10-2 to TRBJ2-7, with D perhaps matching TRBD1 (6 bases). The CDR3 sequence is 14 residues long. Germline-derived CDR1 and CDR2 are WSHSY and SAAADI. V gave up 5 bases and J gave up 3 bases, with 14 bases separating them. The CDR3 region is CASSTGTQNYEQYF. The CDR3 DNA reads TGCGCCAGCAGTACCGGGACACAGAACTACGAGCAGTACTTC.

The chain recombines TRBV20-1 with TRBJ2-3; D ambiguous. This CDR3 is 15 amino acids long. V was shortened by 0 bases and J by 2 bases, with 12 bases between the two germline ends. Germline assignment: CDR1 DFQATT and CDR2 SNEGSKA (reference sequence). DNA of the CDR3: TGCAGTGCTAGAGATGGAGCGTCCAACACAGATACGCAGTATTTT. As protein: CSARDGASNTDTQYF.

V and J are TRBV14 and TRBJ2-5; D may be TRBD2 (5 bases). Per germline, CDR1 SGHDN and CDR2 FVKESK. CDR3 size: 16 residues. The germline V and J ends were trimmed by 4 bases and 4 bases, with 19 bases remaining between them. CDR3: CASSPRNDPRGETQYF. The CDR3, as DNA: TGTGCCAGCAGCCCCAGGAACGACCCCCGGGGAGAGACCCAGTACTTC.

A note on this clonotype: A much larger clone differs by one base, so this may be a read error. V gene TRBV5-1 combines with J gene TRBJ2-3, with D perhaps TRBD2 (6 bases). CDR1 and CDR2 (germline): SGHRS, YFSETQ. This CDR3 has 14 residues. CDR3 in DNA: TGCGCCAGCAGCTTGAACGCCGGGGGAGATACGCGGTATTTT. Its protein product is CASSLNAGGDTRYF. Based on the CDR3 plus reference TRBV5-1 and TRBJ2-3, the full variable domain is KAGVTQTPRYLIKTRGQQVTLSCSPISGHRSVSWYQQTPGQGLQFLFEYFSETQRNKGNFPGRFSGRQFSNSRSEMNVSTLELGDSALYLCASSLNAGGDTRYFGPGTRLTVL.